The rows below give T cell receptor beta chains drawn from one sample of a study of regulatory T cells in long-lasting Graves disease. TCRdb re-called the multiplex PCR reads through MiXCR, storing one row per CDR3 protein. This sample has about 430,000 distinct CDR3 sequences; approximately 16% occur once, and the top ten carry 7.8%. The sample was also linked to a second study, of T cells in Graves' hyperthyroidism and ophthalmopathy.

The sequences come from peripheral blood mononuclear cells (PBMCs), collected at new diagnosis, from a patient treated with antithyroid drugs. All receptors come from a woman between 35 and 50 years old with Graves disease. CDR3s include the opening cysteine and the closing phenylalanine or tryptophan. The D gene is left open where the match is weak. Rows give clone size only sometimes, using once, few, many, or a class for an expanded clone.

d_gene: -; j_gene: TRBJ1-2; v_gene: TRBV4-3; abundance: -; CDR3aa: CASSQVNTGQLRDYGYTF; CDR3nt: TGCGCCAGCAGCCAAGTCAATACCGGACAGCTCAGGGACTATGGCTACACCTTC
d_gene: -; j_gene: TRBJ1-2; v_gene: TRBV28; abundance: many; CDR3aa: CASRTEGRSGYTF; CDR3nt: TGTGCCAGCAGAACCGAGGGACGAAGTGGCTACACCTTC
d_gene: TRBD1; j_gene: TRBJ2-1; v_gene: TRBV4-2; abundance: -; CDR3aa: CASSQDPGQEYNEQFF; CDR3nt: TGTGCCAGCAGCCAAGATCCGGGACAGGAATACAATGAGCAGTTCTTC
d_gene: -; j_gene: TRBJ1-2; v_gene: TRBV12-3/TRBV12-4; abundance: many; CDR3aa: CASSLTPGNYGYTF; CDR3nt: TGTGCCAGCAGCCTTACTCCGGGAAACTATGGCTACACCTTC
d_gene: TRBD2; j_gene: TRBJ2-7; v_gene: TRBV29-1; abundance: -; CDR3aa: CSVGASGNSYEQYF; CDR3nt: TGCAGCGTTGGTGCTAGCGGGAACTCCTACGAGCAGTACTTC
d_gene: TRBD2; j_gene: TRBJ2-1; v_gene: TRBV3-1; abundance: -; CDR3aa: CASTGTSGRDEQFF; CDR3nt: TGTGCCAGCACCGGGACTAGCGGGAGGGATGAGCAGTTCTTC
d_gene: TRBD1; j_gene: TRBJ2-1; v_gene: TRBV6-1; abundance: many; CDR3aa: CASKAGTGQDEQFF; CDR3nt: TGTGCCAGTAAAGCCGGGACAGGGCAGGATGAGCAGTTCTTC
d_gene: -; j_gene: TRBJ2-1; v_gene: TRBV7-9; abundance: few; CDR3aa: CASSLVWLQEYNEQFF; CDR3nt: TGTGCCAGCAGCTTAGTTTGGTTGCAGGAGTACAATGAGCAGTTCTTC
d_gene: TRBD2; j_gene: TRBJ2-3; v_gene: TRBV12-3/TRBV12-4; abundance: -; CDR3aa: CASSYSGSSGKRSTDTQYF; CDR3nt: TGTGCCAGCAGTTACTCCGGGAGTAGCGGGAAACGGAGCACAGATACGCAGTATTTT
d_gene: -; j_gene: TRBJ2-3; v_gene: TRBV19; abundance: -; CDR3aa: CASSGDRRTAGRYF; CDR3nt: TGTGCCAGTAGCGGGGACCGTCGGACAGCCGGACGGTATTTT
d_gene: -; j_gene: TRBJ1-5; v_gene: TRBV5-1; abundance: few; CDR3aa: CASRIGPYSNQPQHF; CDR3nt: TGCGCCAGCAGAATCGGGCCCTATAGCAATCAGCCCCAGCATTTT
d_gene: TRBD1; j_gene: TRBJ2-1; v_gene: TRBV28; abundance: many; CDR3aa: CASSFPSYPGQGAIHNEQFF; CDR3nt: TGTGCCAGCAGTTTCCCTTCCTATCCGGGACAGGGGGCGATCCACAATGAGCAGTTCTTC
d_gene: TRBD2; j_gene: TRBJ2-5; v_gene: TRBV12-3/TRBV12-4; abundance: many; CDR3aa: CASSLGSGGADVETQYF; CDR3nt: TGTGCCAGCAGTCTCGGGTCGGGGGGGGCTGATGTGGAGACCCAGTACTTC
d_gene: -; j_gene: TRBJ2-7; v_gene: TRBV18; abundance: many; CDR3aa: CASSPSTLYEQYF; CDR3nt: TGTGCCAGCTCACCAAGTACCCTCTACGAGCAGTACTTC
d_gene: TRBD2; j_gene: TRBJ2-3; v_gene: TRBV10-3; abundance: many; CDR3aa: CAISGLGRTDTQYF; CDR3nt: TGTGCCATCAGCGGACTAGGACGCACAGATACGCAGTATTTT
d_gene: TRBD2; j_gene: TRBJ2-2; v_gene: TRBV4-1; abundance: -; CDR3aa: CASSRQLAGGPSNTGELFF; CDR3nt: TGCGCCAGCAGCCGGCAACTAGCGGGAGGGCCCTCTAACACCGGGGAGCTGTTTTTT
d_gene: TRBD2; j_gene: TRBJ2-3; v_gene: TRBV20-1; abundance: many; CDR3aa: CSAQNRLAGEDTQYF; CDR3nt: TGCAGTGCACAAAACCGACTAGCGGGAGAGGATACGCAGTATTTT
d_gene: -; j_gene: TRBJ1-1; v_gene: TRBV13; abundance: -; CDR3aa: CASSLRDGIFEAFF; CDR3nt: TGTGCCAGCAGCTTAAGGGACGGGATTTTTGAAGCTTTCTTT
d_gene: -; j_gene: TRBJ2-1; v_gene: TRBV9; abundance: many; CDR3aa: CASSVVGSYNEQFF; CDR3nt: TGTGCCAGCAGCGTAGTGGGGAGTTACAATGAGCAGTTCTTC
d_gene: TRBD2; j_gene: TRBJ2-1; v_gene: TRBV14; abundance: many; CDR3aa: CASSWTSGRAGGQFF; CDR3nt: TGTGCCAGCAGCTGGACTAGCGGGAGGGCCGGTGGGCAGTTCTTC
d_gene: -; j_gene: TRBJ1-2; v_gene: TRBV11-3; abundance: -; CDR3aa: CASSLDLQAGLGGYTF; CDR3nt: TGTGCCAGCAGCTTAGATCTACAGGCGGGGCTCGGTGGCTACACCTTC
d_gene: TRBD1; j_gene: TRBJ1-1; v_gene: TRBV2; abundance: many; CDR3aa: CASSQGQGARTEAFF; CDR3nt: TGTGCCAGCAGTCAGGGACAGGGGGCAAGGACTGAAGCTTTCTTT
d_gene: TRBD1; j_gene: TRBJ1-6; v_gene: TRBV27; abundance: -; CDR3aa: CASGGWDRNNSPLHF; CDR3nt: TGTGCCAGCGGGGGTTGGGACAGAAATAATTCACCCCTCCACTTT
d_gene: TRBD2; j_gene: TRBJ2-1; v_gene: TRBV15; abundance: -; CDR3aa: CATSQREEGGNEQFF; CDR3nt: TGTGCCACCAGTCAGCGGGAGGAGGGGGGAAATGAGCAGTTCTTC
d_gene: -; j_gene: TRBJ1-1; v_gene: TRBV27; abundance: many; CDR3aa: CASSPGLENTEAFF; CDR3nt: TGTGCCAGCAGTCCGGGACTCGAGAACACTGAAGCTTTCTTT
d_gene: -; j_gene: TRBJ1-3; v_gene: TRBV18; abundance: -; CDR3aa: CASSPGTSSGNTIYF; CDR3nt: TGTGCCAGCTCACCAGGGACCAGCTCTGGAAACACCATATATTTT
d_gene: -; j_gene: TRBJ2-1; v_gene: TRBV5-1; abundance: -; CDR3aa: CASTGAPYNEQFF; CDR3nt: TGCGCCAGCACAGGGGCCCCATACAATGAGCAGTTCTTC
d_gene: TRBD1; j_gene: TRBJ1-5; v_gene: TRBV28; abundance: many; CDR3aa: CASRRQGIISSNQPQHF; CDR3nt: TGTGCCAGCAGACGACAGGGGATCATTAGTAGCAATCAGCCCCAGCATTTT
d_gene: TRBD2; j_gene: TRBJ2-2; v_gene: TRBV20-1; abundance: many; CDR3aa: CSARLAGNTGELFF; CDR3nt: TGCAGTGCTCGACTAGCGGGAAACACCGGGGAGCTGTTTTTT
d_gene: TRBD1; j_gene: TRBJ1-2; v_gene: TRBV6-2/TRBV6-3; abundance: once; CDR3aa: CASRRGGLNGYTF; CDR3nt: TGTGCCAGCAGGCGAGGGGGCTTGAATGGCTACACCTTC
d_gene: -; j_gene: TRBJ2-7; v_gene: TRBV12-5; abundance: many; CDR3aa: CASGFKRPSSYEQYF; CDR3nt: TGTGCTAGTGGTTTCAAGCGGCCAAGCTCCTACGAGCAGTACTTC
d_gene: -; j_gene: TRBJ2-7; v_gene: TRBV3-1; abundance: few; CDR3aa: CASSSREVGYEQYF; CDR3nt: TGTGCCAGCAGCTCCAGGGAAGTGGGCTACGAGCAGTACTTC
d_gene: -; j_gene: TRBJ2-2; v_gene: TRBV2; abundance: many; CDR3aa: CASSAAGRAGELFF; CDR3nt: TGTGCCAGCAGTGCGGCGGGAAGGGCCGGGGAGCTGTTTTTT
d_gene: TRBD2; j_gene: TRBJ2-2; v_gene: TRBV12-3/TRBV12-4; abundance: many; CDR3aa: CASSSSPGLGNTGELSF; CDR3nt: TGTGCCAGCAGTAGTTCGCCGGGACTAGGGAACACCGGGGAGCTGTCTTTT